A single T cell receptor (beta chain) is shown here with its context. Its antigen is unknown. The sample originates from a study of CXCR3-negative and CXCR3-positive naive CD8 T cells. Points from the study as a whole: Researchers reported similar TRBV-TRBJ usage in naive CXCR3-negative and CXCR3-positive cells, though memory differed. Across naive subsets, surface CD5 expression was comparable, and TCR strength was inferred from properties of the TRB CDR3. Memory CD8+ cells showed much lower diversity, while both naive subsets were comparably high.

The CDR3 has 13 residues. Germline CDR1 is SGDLS and CDR2 is YYNGEE. Among CD8+ T cells, naive ones were CD45RO-CCR7+CD27+CD95-. Libraries were UMI-labeled 5' RACE TRB cDNA. One entry per CDR3 protein, without DNA, is what TCRdb gives after re-calling the 5' RACE reads. The sample table includes roughly 89,000 distinct CDR3 sequences. The rearrangement joins TRBV9 to TRBJ1-1. Sequencing was performed on naive CXCR3- CD8+ T cells from blood. Stated subset: CD45RO-CCR7+CD27+CD95- naive CD8+ T cells lacking CXCR3 (TNR3-). This clonotype was obtained from a human donor in good health. Some clones in this sample may be carry-over from other donors' samples. The CDR3 spells CASSAGMNTEAFF.